The TCR beta chain described here comes from a study of control samples from healthy donors and cancer patients. This CDR3 comprises 12 residues. Germline assignment: CDR1 MNHNY and CDR2 SVGAGI (reference sequence). The V end lost 8 bases, the J end lost 4 bases, and 11 bases lay between the germline ends. Sequencing used immunoSEQ multiplex PCR; TCRdb keeps in-frame clones, though not all of them. The sample includes hundreds of thousands of clones, more than 65% of them seen just once. Sequenced material: PBMCs. The chain has TRBV6-6 and TRBJ1-2; D uncertain. The clonotype originates from a woman aged 60 to 75 with lung cancer. The CDR3 DNA is TGTGCCAGCGCCCCTTCGGTCTATGGCTACACCTTC. Translated, it gives CASAPSVYGYTF.